Each of the 18 T cell receptor beta chains below was sequenced from the same sample in a study of siplizumab effects on memory and regulatory T cells. Assay used: immunoSEQ multiplex PCR; TCRdb lists only in-frame clones, some missing. This table has just under 20,000 clones, roughly 40% appearing once. Cells that made up the mixed lymphocyte reaction were cocultured at 37°C for over 5 days. These receptors have no known antigen. Sequenced: CFSE-low (dividing) CD4+ T cells sorted from an allogeneic mixed lymphocyte reaction. The receptors shown here come from a human donor in good health; the cells came from an allogeneic mixed lymphocyte reaction. Some clones in this sample may be carry-over from other donors' samples.

This clone has more than one count but fewer than ten. This chain connects TRBV6-6 to TRBJ1-5; the D is unclear. The V end lost 6 bases, the J end lost 9 bases, and 15 bases lay between the germline ends. The CDR3 contains 13 residues. Germline-derived CDR1 and CDR2 are MNHNY and SVGAGI (reference sequence). CDR3 DNA: TGTGCCAGCAGACCGGACGGCATCGGGCCCCAGCATTTT. Translation: CASRPDGIGPQHF.

The chain carries TRBV7-9 and TRBJ1-5; D call uncertain. Trimming removed 6 bases from V and 0 bases from J, with 21 bases in between. The CDR3 covers 18 residues. Germline CDR1 and CDR2: SEHNR and FQNEAQ (reference sequence). CDR3 bases: TGTGCCAGCAGTCTATATAGGGCGGGGATTTATAGCAATCAGCCCCAGCATTTT. Protein product: CASSLYRAGIYSNQPQHF. Using reference TRBV7-9 and TRBJ1-5 for the parts outside the CDR3, the full variable domain is DTGVSQNPRHKITKRGQNVTFRCDPISEHNRLYWYRQTLGQGPEFLTYFQNEAQLEKSRLLSDRFSAERPKGSFSTLEIQRTEQGDSAMYLCASSLYRAGIYSNQPQHFGDGTRLSIL.

V is TRBV11-2 and J is TRBJ2-7; 9 nucleotides agree with TRBD2. J lost 2 bases, V lost 3 bases, and 2 bases had no gene match. CDR1 is SGHAT, CDR2 FQNNGV, per germline. The length of the CDR3 is 14 residues. The CDR3 sequence: CASSLRGGPYEQYF. In DNA, the CDR3 is TGTGCCAGCAGCTTGCGGGGGGGACCCTACGAGCAGTACTTC.

The CDR3 nucleotides are TGCGCCAGCAGCAGAGCGGGGGGCGGCAATGAGCAGTTCTTC. It encodes CASSRAGGGNEQFF. The chain carries TRBV5-1 and TRBJ2-1; 9 nucleotides match TRBD2. After removal of 4 bases from V and 6 bases from J, the junction contained 5 bases not matched to a gene. The germline V gene has CDR1 SGHRS and CDR2 YFSETQ. CDR3 length: 14 amino acids.

V usage is TRBV6-6 and J usage is TRBJ2-1, with D unresolved. The V end was cut by 6 bases, the J end by 5 bases, with 20 bases between. In germline, CDR1 is MNHNY, CDR2 SVGAGI (reference sequence). The CDR3 is made up of 16 amino acids. In DNA, the CDR3 is TGTGCCAGCAGCCTAGTCCCGCGGTCCATTAACAATGAGCAGTTCTTC. The encoded protein is CASSLVPRSINNEQFF.

There are a few counts of this clone. V usage is TRBV7-2 and J usage is TRBJ1-2; possible D gene TRBD1, 5 bases. The CDR3 is 15 residues long. Looked up from germline, CDR1 is SGHTA and CDR2 is FQGNSA. V lost 5 bases to trimming and J lost 4 bases, with 17 bases between them. CDR3 nucleotide sequence: TGTGCCAGCAGCCTATGGCCGGGGGTTGGCTATGGCTACACCTTC. Translated, it gives CASSLWPGVGYGYTF.

The chain carries TRBV10-3 and TRBJ2-1; 9 bases fit TRBD2. The CDR3 runs to 14 residues. The germline gives CDR1 ENHRY, CDR2 SYGVKD. V trimming: 10 bases; J trimming: 3 bases; junction bases outside the gene matches: 7. The CDR3 sequence is CATNGLANYNEQFF. The CDR3, as DNA: TGTGCCACCAACGGACTAGCGAACTACAATGAGCAGTTCTTC.

The chain is built from TRBV6-5 and TRBJ2-5; 9 positions match TRBD1. V was clipped by 3 bases and J by 5 bases; unmatched bases: 7. The length of the CDR3 is 15 residues. Germline V CDR1 and CDR2: MNHEY, SVGAGI. The CDR3 region has the DNA TGTGCCAGCAGTTATGCCGGGACAGGGAGGGAGACCCAGTACTTC. Its protein product is CASSYAGTGRETQYF.

The gene calls are TRBV9 and TRBJ1-4; D gene uncertain. Germline loops: CDR1 SGDLS, CDR2 YYNGEE. This CDR3 contains 15 residues. V gave up 0 bases and J gave up 10 bases, with 16 bases separating them. CDR3 nucleotides: TGTGCCAGCAGCGTAGGTGTTGCGGCTGTTGGAAAACTGTTTTTT. This sequence encodes CASSVGVAAVGKLFF.

This chain joins TRBV6-6 and TRBJ1-6; TRBD1 aligns across 9 bases. The CDR3 has 13 amino acids. The V gene end was trimmed by 7 bases and the J gene end by 8 bases; junction bases not matched to a gene: 3. Germline V gene data show CDR1 as MNHNY and CDR2 as SVGAGI (reference sequence). CDR3 protein: CASMGQGYSPLHF. As DNA, the CDR3 is TGTGCCAGCATGGGACAGGGATATTCACCCCTCCACTTT.

This clone was found a few times. The rearrangement joins TRBV18 to TRBJ1-2; possible D gene TRBD1, 5 bases. This CDR3 has 13 amino acids. V gave up 0 bases and J gave up 8 bases, with 10 bases separating them. The germline V gene encodes CDR1 KGHSH and CDR2 LQKENI. CDR3 in DNA: TGTGCCAGCTCACCACCGGGGACGATCGGCTACACCTTC. It translates to CASSPPGTIGYTF. Together with reference TRBV18 and TRBJ1-2, the CDR3 gives the full variable domain: NAGVMQNPRHLVRRRGQEARLRCSPMKGHSHVYWYRQLPEEGLKFMVYLQKENIIDESGMPKERFSAEFPKEGPSILRIQQVVRGDSAAYFCASSPPGTIGYTFGSGTRLTVV.

The sample holds a few counts of this clone. The J gene is TRBJ2-7, the V gene TRBV30; D possibly matches TRBD1 or TRBD2 (5 bases each). Germline V gene sequence: CDR1 GTSNPN, CDR2 SVGIG (reference sequence). The CDR3 length is 13 residues. Between the trimmed V and J ends, which lost 0 bases and 12 bases, there was a span of 18 bases. The CDR3 region has the DNA TGTGCCTGGAGTGTCCCGGGGCCCCTACGACTGTACTTC. Translated, it gives CAWSVPGPLRLYF.

This clone was counted only a few times. The rearrangement uses TRBV6-5 and TRBJ2-7; TRBD1 matches 7 bases. V was pared by 4 bases and J by 6 bases, with 12 bases of the junction left unmatched. The CDR3 is 15 residues long. Germline-derived CDR1 and CDR2 are MNHEY and SVGAGI. CDR3 nucleotides: TGTGCCAGCAGTTCCCCCCGACAGGGTAGCGCCGAGCAGTACTTC. Protein: CASSSPRQGSAEQYF.

On this clone: A much more abundant neighbour one base away suggests this may be a read error. The CDR3 spells CASSQTGTLTDTQYF. Written as DNA, the CDR3 is TGTGCCAGCAGCCAGACAGGGACGTTGACAGATACGCAGTATTTT. The rearrangement uses TRBV4-2 and TRBJ2-3; TRBD1 aligns across 7 bases. The J segment lost 3 bases and the V segment lost 3 bases, leaving 6 bases of the junction unmatched. The CDR3 loop spans 15 amino acids. Germline CDR1 and CDR2: LGHNA and YNFKEQ.

This clone came up a few times. This sequence joins TRBV6-5 and TRBJ1-1; D perhaps matches TRBD1 (6 bases). The CDR3 is made up of 15 amino acids. The ends were cut back, 4 bases at V and 6 bases at J, with 18 bases in the middle. The germline gives CDR1 MNHEY, CDR2 SVGAGI. This chain's CDR3 is CASSSWDTGAAEAFF. CDR3 coding DNA: TGTGCCAGCAGTTCGTGGGACACCGGGGCGGCTGAAGCTTTCTTT.

In its sample, this clone is large (0.1 to 1%). This rearrangement joins TRBV19 to TRBJ1-2; the D is unclear. V lost 9 bases to trimming and J lost 4 bases, with 9 bases between them. Germline CDR1 and CDR2: LNHDA and SQIVND (reference sequence). This CDR3 is 11 amino acids long. For the CDR3, the DNA is TGTGCCAGCATGGAGGGCTATGGCTACACCTTC. Translating it yields CASMEGYGYTF.

This chain joins TRBV6-5 and TRBJ1-5, with D possibly matching TRBD1 (5 bases). This CDR3 has 15 residues. Germline-derived CDR1 and CDR2 are MNHEY and SVGAGI. Trimming shortened V by 7 bases and J by 4 bases, and 17 bases separated the two germline ends. The CDR3 spells CASNSGGTHNQPQHF. The CDR3 DNA sequence: TGTGCCAGCAACAGCGGAGGGACTCATAATCAGCCCCAGCATTTT.

This clone has only a few counts. The V gene is TRBV10-3, the J gene TRBJ1-6; D is uncertain. There are 15 residues in the CDR3. With 10 bases removed from V and 5 bases from J, the gap between germline ends came to 18 bases. Germline assignment: CDR1 ENHRY and CDR2 SYGVKD. DNA for the CDR3: TGTGCCAGCTCTCCCCGGACGACGGATAATTCACCCCTCCACTTT. It encodes CASSPRTTDNSPLHF.